This T cell receptor (beta chain) is from a study of blood T cell repertoires in COVID-19 (dated by TCRdb to 2018 to 2020). At the level of the whole study: The collaborator samples originated in the United States, Italy and Spain and spanned the acute and convalescent phases of COVID-19. The material from the prospective study consisted of cDNA or gDNA derived from T cells, B-cell-depleted T cells, or PBMCs. Subjects who had been exposed to COVID-19, were actively infected with it, or had recovered from it provided the deeply sampled blood TCRbeta repertoires that made up the dataset. A freely available public database, intended as a resource for researchers studying the immune response to SARS-CoV-2, is where the repertoires were released. The samples were drawn from the first 160 participants of the ongoing ImmuneRACE study and from roughly 1,300 subjects provided by 6 global collaborators. Sample metadata almost always included a de-identified subject ID, COVID-19 status, age in years and sex. HLA class I and class II types, where available, came from metadata supplied by the sample provider rather than from assay-based typing. Study-level results and caveats: The amount of clinical and demographic metadata varied by source and participant and was provided uncurated.

TCRbeta CDR3 regions were amplified from genomic DNA using the immunoSEQ Assay, a bias-controlled multiplex PCR. The original methods were these. The number of nucleated cells in each sample was estimated from the amplification of reference gene primers within the assay. To quantify the absolute abundance of each unique TCRbeta CDR3 rearrangement, sequence reads were collapsed and filtered. For each sample, productive Simpson clonality was calculated as the square root of Simpson's diversity index over productive rearrangements. TCRdb retrieved this table from immuneACCESS and kept in-frame rearrangements only. Not all clones are present; in checked studies, unresolved V genes account for under half, and no reason is known for the remainder. The DNA was the basis for D and trimming; V, J and clone size are from that table. The sample yields some 130,000 clones; approximately 79% were counted once. Around 2.4% of the sample comes from the top ten.

Participants in the prospective study were enrolled through a virtual design, were aged roughly 18 to 100 years, and lived in 24 United States geographic areas. In the prospective study, participants were assigned to cohorts based on the clinical history participants reported in a screening survey and a study questionnaire. Each participant in the prospective study had whole blood, serum and a nasopharyngeal or oropharyngeal swab collected by mobile phlebotomists. Prospective study participants could optionally give additional blood draws and questionnaires over an approximately 2-month period. Blood samples from the prospective study were shipped frozen or at room temperature prior to DNA extraction. For this clone: Its antigen is unknown. Per-base quality was not reported, and no clone a single base away is much larger than it.

This receptor was obtained from a middle-aged man with acute COVID-19. Sequencing input: PBMCs or T cells enriched from blood (not recorded which).

The DNA sequence is TGTGCCAGCAGGGCCGGGGCCAACGTCCTGACTTTC. This gives the protein CASRAGANVLTF. The rearrangement joined TRBV28 to TRBJ2-6; there is no confident call for the D gene. The trim is 6 bases for V and 4 bases for J, with a gap of 4 bases between the germline ends. The germline V gene specifies MDHEN as CDR1 and SYDVKM as CDR2. The CDR3 runs 12 amino acids, cysteine and phenylalanine included. Only CDR3 DNA remains: 36 bases, in frame from the first base.